This T cell receptor beta chain was observed in a study of response to subunit inactivated influenza vaccine. Study-wide results and caveats: The authors suggested that few new T cells are recruited per seasonal influenza vaccination.

This clonotype showed up many times. What it binds is unknown. In TCRdb, the RT-PCR reads were re-called with MiXCR into one record per CDR3 protein. The data contain roughly 170,000 distinct CDR3 sequences, around a tenth of them singletons. Trimming removed 2 bases at V and 0 bases at J, with 8 bases between. CDR1 SGHRS and CDR2 YFSETQ come from the germline V gene. CDR3 length: 14 residues. The material sequenced was non-naive T cells sorted from PBMCs, taken on the day of vaccination. The clonotype was recovered from a man aged 50-60 years who received an inactivated influenza vaccine. The chain is built from TRBV5-1 and TRBJ1-1; D not certain. The CDR3 nucleotides are TGCGCCAGCAGCTTCCTATCTGTGAACACTGAAGCTTTCTTT. The encoded protein is CASSFLSVNTEAFF.